Listed here are 22 T cell receptor beta chains from one sample, sequenced in a study of glioma-infiltrating T cells (dated by TCRdb to 2016 to 2017). For sequencing, an Illumina MiSeq was employed. TCR alpha and beta CDR3 regions were amplified with the iRepertoire nested amplicon-rescue multiplex PCR (arm-PCR) platform from RNA. The raw public data were reprocessed by TCRdb itself: fastp quality trimming at Q25, MiXCR clonotype calling, in-frame beta chains only. For every CDR3 protein sequence, its rows merge into one entry that carries the most common genes and DNA. In all, the sample holds roughly 120,000 distinct CDR3 sequences, and roughly 25% of those were seen once. Roughly 15% of the sample lies in the top ten. Sequencing input: glioma tissue, nonneoplastic brain tissue, or PBMCs (not recorded which). These receptors all come from a human donor with low-grade glioma or glioblastoma, undergoing nonglioma brain surgery, or in good health (not recorded which).

As to this clonotype: Possible read error: a much larger clone is one base away. J is TRBJ2-3 and V is TRBV20-1; 8 nucleotides line up with TRBD2. The ends lost 5 bases at V and 7 bases at J; junction bases unmatched: 11. This CDR3 is 14 amino acids long. Germline CDR1 and CDR2: DFQATT and SNEGSKA (reference sequence). In nucleotides, the CDR3 is TGCAGTGCTCCCCCGGTAGCGGGAACATATACGCAGTATTTT. As protein: CSAPPVAGTYTQYF.

This clonotype was picked up a small number of times. This sequence may be a read error, since a much larger clone differs from it by one base. This chain joins TRBV28 and TRBJ1-2, with a tentative D call TRBD1 (6 bases). There are 15 residues in the CDR3. Germline CDR1 is MDHEN and CDR2 is SYDVKM. The CDR3 bases are TGTGCCAGCAGTTTATCAGGGACAACGAACTATGGCCACACCTTC. Translating gives CASSLSGTTNYGHTF.

The sample holds many counts of this clonotype. The J gene is TRBJ2-1, the V gene TRBV5-1; no reliable D call. V lost 0 bases and J lost 4, with 8 bases in between. Per germline, CDR1 SGHRS and CDR2 YFSETQ. The CDR3 has 14 amino acids. CDR3 in DNA: TGCGCCAGCAGCTTGGAGCAGGATTACAATGAGCAGTTCTTC. Protein sequence: CASSLEQDYNEQFF.

This clonotype was seen many times. The chain links TRBV6-1 to TRBJ2-1; 7 nucleotides align to TRBD2. This CDR3 contains 14 residues. Germline CDR1 is MNHNS and CDR2 is SASEGT. The V segment lost 5 bases and the J segment 2 bases; nucleotides outside the gene matches: 3. In DNA form, the CDR3 reads TGTGCCAGCAGTTATGGGGGGGCCTACAATGAGCAGTTCTTC. The encoded protein is CASSYGGAYNEQFF.

The sample holds many counts of this clonotype. The chain links TRBV7-2 to TRBJ2-7; D is uncertain. This CDR3 spans 13 amino acids. The V end lost 1 base, the J end lost 3 bases, and 7 bases lay between the germline ends. Germline CDR1 reads SGHTA; CDR2 reads FQGNSA. The CDR3 DNA is TGTGCCAGCAGCTTAGGACCCAACTACGAGCAGTACTTC. It translates to CASSLGPNYEQYF.

A few counts support this clonotype. The rearrangement joins TRBV12-3 or TRBV12-4 to TRBJ2-7; D assignment may be TRBD1 or TRBD2 (6 bases each). Trimming took 2 bases from V and 6 from J, leaving 14 bases between them. This CDR3 is built from 14 residues. The CDR3 protein is CASSLPEQGGEQYF. The CDR3, as DNA: TGTGCCAGCAGTTTACCGGAACAGGGAGGCGAGCAGTACTTC.

This clonotype occurred many times. Here the CDR3 reads CSARDWGGSSYNEQFF. The CDR3 DNA is TGCAGTGCTAGAGATTGGGGCGGTAGCTCCTACAATGAGCAGTTCTTC. The chain combines TRBV20-1 with TRBJ2-1, with a weak D call TRBD1 (5 bases). Germline V CDR1 and CDR2: DFQATT, SNEGSKA (reference sequence). The CDR3 is 16 amino acids. Trimming pared 0 bases from V and 0 bases from J, leaving 12 bases between.

The rearrangement joins TRBV29-1 to TRBJ2-3; 9 positions agree with TRBD2. The junction had 4 bases not matched to a gene; V was cut back by 1 base and J by 2 bases. The germline CDR1 and CDR2 sequences are SQVTM and ANQGSEA. The CDR3 runs to 15 residues. The CDR3 sequence: CSVEALAGNTDTQYF. The CDR3, as DNA: TGCAGCGTTGAAGCACTAGCGGGCAACACAGATACGCAGTATTTT.

This clonotype was detected ten times or more. The junction shows a germline mismatch at one end, possibly a read error. The J gene is TRBJ2-1, the V gene TRBV20-1, with 10 positions matching TRBD2. The CDR3 is made up of 16 amino acids. From germline, CDR1 is DFQATT and CDR2 SNEGSKA (reference sequence). CDR3 in DNA: TGCAGTGCCAGAGAAACTAGCGGGATCTCCTACAATGAGCAGTTCTTC. Protein: CSARETSGISYNEQFF.

This clonotype was picked up many times. The V call is TRBV15, the J call TRBJ2-1, with D hard to call. The V end was cut by 0 bases, the J end by 5 bases, with 8 bases between. CDR1 is LNHNV, CDR2 YYDKDF, per germline (reference sequence). The length of the CDR3 is 14 residues. CDR3 sequence (DNA): TGTGCCACCAGCAGAGATCGATCCGACAATGAGCAGTTCTTC. It yields the protein CATSRDRSDNEQFF. Full variable domain (remainder filled in from reference TRBV15 and TRBJ2-1): DAMVIQNPRYQVTQFGKPVTLSCSQTLNHNVMYWYQQKSSQAPKLLFHYYDKDFNNEADTPDNFQSRRPNTSFCFLDIRSPGLGDTAMYLCATSRDRSDNEQFFGPGTRLTVL.

This clonotype has just a few counts. V gene TRBV4-2 combines with J gene TRBJ2-2; 7 nucleotides match TRBD1. The CDR3 has 16 residues. With V trimmed by 3 bases and J by 7 bases, 11 bases remained unmatched. Germline CDR1 and CDR2: LGHNA and YNFKEQ. For the CDR3, the DNA is TGTGCCAGCAGCCAGCCGGATAGGGGGCGAGGCGGGGAGCTGTTTTTT. It encodes CASSQPDRGRGGELFF.

The count of this clonotype is one. V and J are TRBV29-1 and TRBJ2-1; no definite D call. Per the germline V gene, CDR1 is SQVTM and CDR2 is ANQGSEA. The ends were cut back, 8 bases at V and 12 bases at J, with 20 bases in the middle. This CDR3 has 12 residues. The CDR3 nucleotides read TGCAGCAAAAATACGGGTTATGGTGGGCAGTTCTTC. This gives the protein CSKNTGYGGQFF.

The chain links TRBV5-6 to TRBJ1-5; D remains ambiguous. In germline, CDR1 is SGHDT, CDR2 YYEEEE. There are 17 residues in the CDR3. Trimming left V 1 base short and J 0 bases short, with 14 bases between. Written as DNA, the CDR3 is TGTGCCAGCAGCTTGACGACAAATCTGAATAGCAATCAGCCCCAGCATTTT. Its protein product is CASSLTTNLNSNQPQHF.

In its sample, this clonotype was seen many times. The chain joins TRBV2 to TRBJ1-1, with D possibly TRBD1 on 5 matching bases. Per germline, CDR1 SNHLY and CDR2 FYNNEI. Deletions cut 0 bases from V and 5 bases from J, with 13 bases between. The CDR3 extends over 15 amino acids. The DNA for the CDR3 is TGTGCCAGCAGTGAAGCGGTCTCCTGGGGGACTGAAGCTTTCTTT. Its protein is CASSEAVSWGTEAFF.

About this clonotype itself: A much larger clone differs from this one at a single base, so this may be a read error. The V gene is TRBV4-1, the J gene TRBJ2-5; 10 bases map to TRBD2. The germline CDR1 and CDR2 sequences are MGHRA and YSYEKL. This CDR3 comprises 16 residues. The CDR3 protein is CASSQVRTSGQEAQYF. CDR3 sequence (DNA): TGCGCCAGCAGCCAAGTACGGACTAGCGGACAAGAGGCCCAGTACTTC.

This clonotype has a count of ten or more. The chain recombines TRBV5-4 with TRBJ1-6; no reliable D call. The length of the CDR3 is 15 residues. Germline V CDR1 and CDR2: SGHNT, YYREEE (reference sequence). V dropped 4 bases and J dropped 0 bases, with 8 bases sitting between them. Here the CDR3 DNA reads TGTGCCAGCAGCCCCGACGGCTCCTATAATTCACCCCTCCACTTT. Translation gives CASSPDGSYNSPLHF.

For this clonotype: The junction departs from the called germline gene at one end, perhaps through a read error. The chain has TRBV5-1 and TRBJ2-1; either TRBD1 or TRBD2 may supply D (6 bases each). The length of the CDR3 is 16 residues. Germline V gives CDR1 SGHRS, CDR2 YFSETQ. Here the CDR3 DNA reads TGCGCCAGCAACCCGCTGGGGGGTTATCGGGACAATGAGCAGTCCTTC. It encodes CASNPLGGYRDNEQSF.

This clonotype was observed many times. V usage is TRBV5-4 and J usage is TRBJ2-3; a possible D gene is TRBD2 (5 bases). CDR1 is SGHNT, CDR2 YYREEE, per germline (reference sequence). Trimming stripped 2 bases from V and 4 bases from J, with 5 bases between. This CDR3 is built from 12 residues. The CDR3 spells CASSFSADTQYF. The CDR3 region has the DNA TGTGCCAGCAGCTTTAGCGCAGATACGCAGTATTTT.

This clonotype showed up many times. The chain is built from TRBV6-1 and TRBJ2-7, with 9 bases matching TRBD1. CDR3 length: 17 amino acids. Germline V gene data show CDR1 as MNHNS and CDR2 as SASEGT. The J segment lost 0 bases and the V segment lost 5 bases, leaving 11 bases of the junction unmatched. The CDR3 sequence is CASSPHPGQGSSYEQYF. The CDR3, as DNA: TGTGCCAGCAGTCCACATCCCGGACAGGGGAGCTCCTACGAGCAGTACTTC.

This clonotype was seen more than once but under ten times. Just one base apart from a much larger clone, this may be a read error. The chain couples TRBV28 to TRBJ1-3; D gene ambiguous. The CDR3 totals 15 residues. CDR1 is MDHEN, CDR2 SYDVKM, per germline. CDR3 coding DNA: TGTGCCAGCAGCTCGACTGGGTGGGCTGGAAACACCGTATATTTT. Its translation is CASSSTGWAGNTVYF.

This clonotype was detected ten times or more. This chain joins TRBV20-1 and TRBJ2-1, with unresolved D. V was cut by 6 bases and J by 0 bases, with 9 bases left in between. Germline assignment: CDR1 DFQATT and CDR2 SNEGSKA (reference sequence). The CDR3 is 13 residues long. The CDR3 DNA sequence: TGCAGTGCCAGTCTCGGCTCCTACAATGAGCAGTTCTTC. Its translation is CSASLGSYNEQFF.

This clonotype showed up many times. V and J are TRBV6-6 and TRBJ2-2; no definite D call. Germline CDR1 is MNHNY and CDR2 is SVGAGI (reference sequence). Trimming left V 0 bases short and J 2 bases short, with 19 bases between. CDR3 size: 19 residues. The CDR3 DNA reads TGTGCCAGCAGTTACTCGAAGCAAGTGGCGGTCACCAACACCGGGGAGCTGTTTTTT. This gives the protein CASSYSKQVAVTNTGELFF.